The 3 T cell receptor beta chains in this list originate from one sample, sequenced in a study of T cell responses to AZD1222 COVID-19 vaccine. Clones were sequenced by immunoSEQ multiplex PCR, and TCRdb holds only the in-frame ones, with some missing. The repertoire consists of some 90,000 clones, with about 86% occurring once and the leading ten covering more than 7%. The sequencing here drew on peripheral blood, taken on day 0 of AZD1222 vaccination. Receptors were obtained from an adult in good health.

The chain uses TRBV5-1 and TRBJ2-1; D is unresolved. This CDR3 contains 11 residues. V lost 2 bases to trimming and J lost 5 bases, with 2 bases between them. From germline, CDR1 is SGHRS and CDR2 YFSETQ. The CDR3 sequence is CASSLNNEQFF. The CDR3 DNA follows: TGCGCCAGCAGCTTAAACAATGAGCAGTTCTTC.

CDR3 coding DNA: TGTGCCAGCAGCTTGCTCGATTGGGGGCGCGACACCGGGGAGCTGTTTTTT. Amino acids: CASSLLDWGRDTGELFF. The chain combines TRBV5-6 with TRBJ2-2, with D possibly TRBD1 on 6 matching bases. Germline V lookup: CDR1 SGHDT, CDR2 YYEEEE. Trimming pared 1 base from V and 3 bases from J, leaving 16 bases between. CDR3 length equals 17 residues. The entire variable domain, with the rest obtained from reference TRBV5-6 and TRBJ2-2, is as follows: DAGVTQSPTHLIKTRGQQVTLRCSPKSGHDTVSWYQQALGQGPQFIFQYYEEEERQRGNFPDRFSGHQFPNYSSELNVNALLLGDSALYLCASSLLDWGRDTGELFFGEGSRLTVL.

Written as DNA, the CDR3 is TGTGCCAGCAGCCGGAACTCCTACGAGCAGTACTTC. This translates into CASSRNSYEQYF. The genes are TRBV6-2 or TRBV6-3 and TRBJ2-7; D unresolved. Trimming shortened V by 6 bases and J by 0 bases, and 6 bases separated the two germline ends. This CDR3 spans 12 amino acids. Germline V gene lookup returns CDR1 MNHEY and CDR2 SVGEGT.